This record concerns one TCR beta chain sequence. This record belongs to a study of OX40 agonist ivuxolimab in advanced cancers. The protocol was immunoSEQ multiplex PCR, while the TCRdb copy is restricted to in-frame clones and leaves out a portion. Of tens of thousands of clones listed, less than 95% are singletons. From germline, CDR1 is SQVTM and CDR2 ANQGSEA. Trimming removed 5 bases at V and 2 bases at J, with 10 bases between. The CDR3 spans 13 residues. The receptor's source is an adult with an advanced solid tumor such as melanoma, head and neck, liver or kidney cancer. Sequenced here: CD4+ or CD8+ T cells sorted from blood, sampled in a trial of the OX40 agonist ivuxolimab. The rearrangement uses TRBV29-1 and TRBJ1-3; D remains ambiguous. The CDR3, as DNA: TGCAGCGTTATCAAACCTACTGGAAACACCATATATTTT. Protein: CSVIKPTGNTIYF.